The 30 T cell receptor beta chains given below trace back to one sample, sequenced in a study of molecular identifiers for immune sequencing clone quantification. MiXCR, run by TCRdb on the PCR reads, gives a single entry per CDR3 protein. Of about 65,000 distinct CDR3 sequences listed, around a sixth are singletons. The specimen sequenced was naive CD8+ T cells from blood, with Jurkat cell RNA spiked in. Subset here: FACS-sorted CD8+CD4-CCR7+CD45RA+ naive T cells. All receptors come from a human donor in good health. Some libraries in this study had Jurkat cell RNA spiked in.

There are many counts of this clonotype. The chain employs TRBV24-1 and TRBJ2-1; 9 nucleotides align to TRBD1. CDR3 size: 15 residues. In germline, CDR1 is KGHDR, CDR2 SFDVKD. V trimming: 9 bases; J trimming: 7 bases; junction bases outside the gene matches: 12. CDR3 sequence: CATAPFGTGNNEQFF. In DNA, the CDR3 is TGTGCCACCGCTCCTTTCGGGACAGGGAATAATGAGCAGTTCTTC.

Concerning this clonotype: A much more abundant neighbour one base away suggests this may be a read error. The chain uses TRBV10-3 and TRBJ2-7; the D is unclear. Germline lookup yields CDR1 ENHRY and CDR2 SYGVKD. Between the trimmed V and J ends, which lost 4 bases and 5 bases, there was a span of 21 bases. The CDR3 is 16 amino acids. The DNA of the CDR3 is TGTGCCATCAGTGTGTGTTTGGTTGGGCTTAAGAACGAGCAGTACTTC. The encoded protein is CAISVCLVGLKNEQYF.

As concerns this clonotype: A read error is likely, as this CDR3 ends without the conserved phenylalanine or tryptophan. The rearrangement links TRBV12-3 or TRBV12-4 to TRBJ2-5; D may be TRBD1 (6 bases). This CDR3 spans 17 amino acids. The V gene lost 1 base and the J gene lost 3 bases, with 18 bases spanning the gap. CDR3 nucleotides: TGTGCCAGCAGTTTAGTAAATGTTTGGAACAGGGAAGAGACCCAGTACCTC. Amino acid sequence: CASSLVNVWNREETQYL.

For this clonotype: A clone one base away is much larger, so this may be a read error. The CDR3: CSAPREGLGSEQCF. The CDR3 DNA is TGCAGTGCTCCCCGGGAGGGCCTAGGTAGCGAGCAGTGCTTC. J is TRBJ2-7 and V is TRBV20-1; 8 bases fit TRBD2. The CDR3 length is 14 residues. Germline V gene sequence: CDR1 DFQATT, CDR2 SNEGSKA (reference sequence).

This chain uses TRBV20-1 with TRBJ1-1, with a possible D match to TRBD1 (6 bases). CDR1 and CDR2 from the germline V gene are DFQATT and SNEGSKA (reference sequence). CDR3 length: 18 residues. V was trimmed by 0 bases and J by 5 bases, leaving 25 bases between them. The CDR3, as DNA: TGCAGTGCTAGAGATTATGAAACTGTCGGCAGGGGCTGGACTGAAGCTTTCTTT. Translating gives CSARDYETVGRGWTEAFF.

This clonotype was seen many times. V usage is TRBV21-1 and J usage is TRBJ2-5. TRBV21-1 is a documented pseudogene. The CDR3 has 12 amino acids. In DNA, the CDR3 is TGTGCCAGCAGCAGGGGCCAAGAGACCCAGTACTTC. Encoded protein: CASSRGQETQYF.

Note on this clonotype: A junction end diverges from the germline sequence, so it may reflect a read error. This sequence joins TRBV6-5 and TRBJ1-2; D not resolved. Germline loops: CDR1 MNHEY, CDR2 SVGAGI. The CDR3 totals 13 residues. CDR3 bases: TGTGCCGGCAGTTACGGCACATTCTATGGCTACACCTTC. Residues: CAGSYGTFYGYTF.

This chain links TRBV6-6 with TRBJ2-4; 10 bases match TRBD2. In germline, CDR1 is MNHNY, CDR2 SVGAGI (reference sequence). The CDR3 runs to 20 residues. J gave up 0 bases and V 4 bases, and 15 bases lay outside the gene matches. The CDR3 DNA is TGTGCCAGCAGTTTTACCCTCGGCCTTGGACTAGCGGAAGCCAAAAACATTCAGTACTTC. Translating it yields CASSFTLGLGLAEAKNIQYF.

This clonotype showed up just a few times. A clone one base away is much larger, so this may be a read error. The rearrangement links TRBV28 to TRBJ2-1, with a tentative D call TRBD1 (6 bases). This CDR3 has 16 residues. Germline loops: CDR1 MDHEN, CDR2 SYDVKM. The CDR3, as DNA: TGTGCCAGCAGTTCCAGGGGTTCCCTCATCTACTCGGAGCAGTCCTTC. Protein product: CASSSRGSLIYSEQSF.

This chain links TRBV7-9 with TRBJ1-6; 7 bases fit TRBD1. This CDR3 is 15 amino acids long. J lost 13 bases, V lost 1 base, and 10 bases had no gene match. CDR1 SEHNR and CDR2 FQNEAQ come from the germline V gene (reference sequence). The CDR3 sequence: CASSLVGTVISPLHF. CDR3 bases: TGTGCCAGCAGCTTAGTAGGGACAGTCATCTCGCCCCTCCACTTT.

This clonotype has a handful of counts. This may stem from a read error, because a much larger clone lies one nucleotide away. The chain couples TRBV5-3 to TRBJ2-3; D uncertain. TRBV5-3 is treated as an ORF (open reading frame) with a function not yet certain. The CDR3 covers 13 residues. The CDR3 DNA reads as TGTGCCAGCAGCTTGTCAGACACAGATACGCAGTATTTT. This codes for CASSLSDTDTQYF.

This clonotype appeared many times. The chain combines TRBV29-1 with TRBJ2-7; TRBD1 aligns across 8 bases. In germline, CDR1 is SQVTM, CDR2 ANQGSEA. Unmatched junction bases numbered 16, after V lost 5 bases and J lost 7 bases. The CDR3 contains 15 residues. CDR3 protein: CSVQAGTGLVGEQYF. As DNA, the CDR3 is TGCAGCGTTCAGGCAGGGACAGGATTAGTGGGGGAGCAGTACTTC.

The table lists this clonotype with many counts. The chain uses TRBV4-2 and TRBJ2-7; D is tentatively TRBD1 or TRBD2 (6 bases each). This CDR3 contains 15 residues. Germline V lookup: CDR1 LGHNA, CDR2 YNFKEQ. V lost 1 base and J 3 bases, leaving 13 bases between the germline ends. The CDR3 bases are TGTGCCAGCAGCCAAGCGCTACAGGGAGGCTACGAGCAGTACTTC. This codes for CASSQALQGGYEQYF.

This clonotype was detected ten times or more. The rearrangement uses TRBV11-1 and TRBJ2-2; D is perhaps TRBD2 (6 bases). V dropped 2 bases and J dropped 6 bases, with 19 bases sitting between them. CDR1 is SGHAT and CDR2 is FQDESV in the germline V gene (reference sequence). CDR3 length: 17 amino acids. CDR3 sequence (DNA): TGTGCCAGCAGCTTATTCTTGGAGGGTCGTTCTGCCGGGGAGCTGTTTTTT. It specifies CASSLFLEGRSAGELFF.

This clonotype was counted only a few times. It may be a read error: a sequence one base away is much more abundant. The chain combines TRBV29-1 with TRBJ2-2; D unclear. The germline CDR1 and CDR2 sequences are SQVTM and ANQGSEA. The length of the CDR3 is 12 residues. The CDR3 reads CGVYWSTGELFF. The CDR3 DNA reads as TGCGGCGTTTATTGGTCCACCGGGGAGCTGTTTTTT.

This clonotype was counted many times. The rearrangement joins TRBV24-1 to TRBJ1-4, with 7 bases that match TRBD1. The CDR3 extends over 16 amino acids. V was pared by 1 base and J by 6 bases, with 7 bases of the junction left unmatched. Germline V gene data show CDR1 as KGHDR and CDR2 as SFDVKD. Here the CDR3 reads CATSDFPRTGDEKLFF. The CDR3 bases are TGTGCCACCAGTGATTTCCCAAGGACAGGCGATGAAAAACTGTTTTTT.

As to this clonotype: A much larger clone differs from this one at a single base, so this may be a read error. The gene calls are TRBV25-1 and TRBJ2-7; TRBD2 matches at 7 bases. This CDR3 is 15 amino acids long. Germline V gene sequence: CDR1 MGHDK, CDR2 SYGVNS. Germline trimming cut 1 base from V and 8 bases from J; bases unmatched to any gene: 11. The CDR3 sequence is CASSEFGGGPYKQYF. The CDR3 nucleotides are TGTGCCAGCAGTGAATTTGGGGGAGGGCCTTACAAGCAGTACTTC.

This clonotype was recorded at least ten times. For the CDR3, the DNA is TGTGCCAGCAGTTCCCAGACAGAAAACTATGGCTACACCTTC. Translation gives CASSSQTENYGYTF. The chain has TRBV5-6 and TRBJ1-2; possibly TRBD1 for D (5 bases). Germline-derived CDR1 and CDR2 are SGHDT and YYEEEE. V was clipped by 5 bases and J by 2 bases, with 13 bases between them. The CDR3 contains 14 residues.

This clonotype occurred many times. V usage is TRBV4-1 and J usage is TRBJ2-7; D unresolved. Germline V gene lookup returns CDR1 MGHRA and CDR2 YSYEKL. V lost 4 bases and J 3 bases, leaving 16 bases between the germline ends. This CDR3 is 15 amino acids long. The CDR3, as DNA: TGCGCCAGCAGCCTAGTCCTGTCCGTGGGCTACGAGCAGTACTTC. This translates into CASSLVLSVGYEQYF.

This clonotype was counted at least ten times. The chain employs TRBV7-2 and TRBJ2-7; no firm D call. Trimming took off 1 base at V and 2 bases at J, with 9 bases between the two ends. The germline CDR1 and CDR2 sequences are SGHTA and FQGNSA. The CDR3 has 14 residues. CDR3 DNA: TGTGCCAGCAGCTTAGGCCAGTATGCCTACGAGCAGTACTTC. Protein: CASSLGQYAYEQYF.

This clonotype was recorded at least ten times. The V and J genes are TRBV27 and TRBJ1-1; D gene unclear. In germline, CDR1 is MNHEY, CDR2 SMNVEV (reference sequence). The CDR3 length is 13 residues. V was cut by 2 bases and J by 1 base, with 5 bases left in between. The chain's CDR3 is CASSLGRNTEAFF. CDR3 nucleotide sequence: TGTGCCAGCAGTTTAGGGAGGAACACTGAAGCTTTCTTT.

The sample holds many counts of this clonotype. This sequence joins TRBV20-1 and TRBJ2-3, with 7 bases identical to TRBD2. Per the germline V gene, CDR1 is DFQATT and CDR2 is SNEGSKA (reference sequence). Trimming took 6 bases from V and 0 from J; bases not matched to a gene: 9. The CDR3 spans 15 residues. CDR3 in DNA: TGCAGTGCATGGATACTAGCGATCAGCACAGATACGCAGTATTTT. As protein: CSAWILAISTDTQYF.

The chain is built from TRBV20-1 and TRBJ2-7; 9 bases align to TRBD2. Germline V gene lookup returns CDR1 DFQATT and CDR2 SNEGSKA (reference sequence). Unmatched junction bases numbered 7, after V lost 3 bases and J lost 4 bases. This CDR3 spans 14 amino acids. CDR3 sequence reads: CSARGREGLYEQYF. CDR3 nucleotides: TGCAGTGCTAGGGGGCGGGAGGGCCTTTACGAGCAGTACTTC.

This clonotype was recorded a few times. One base away lies a much larger clone, so this may be a sequencing read error. The gene calls are TRBV29-1 and TRBJ2-7; 7 bases align to TRBD1. Germline CDR1 and CDR2: SQVTM and ANQGSEA. The CDR3 sequence is 16 residues long. The CDR3, as DNA: TGCAGCATTGAGGGGGCCGAGACAGGGAATTCCTACGAGCAGTACTTC. Protein sequence: CSIEGAETGNSYEQYF.

This clonotype was detected ten times or more. V gene TRBV10-1 combines with J gene TRBJ2-3; D possibly corresponds to TRBD2 (5 bases). This CDR3 region has 13 residues. Trimming took off 4 bases at V and 3 bases at J, with 8 bases between the two ends. The germline V gene has CDR1 WNHNN and CDR2 SYGVQD (reference sequence). In DNA form, the CDR3 reads TGCGCCAGCAGTGCCGGGATAACAGATACGCAGTATTTT. This sequence encodes CASSAGITDTQYF.

This clonotype has more than one count but fewer than ten. This chain connects TRBV4-1 to TRBJ2-1; 10 bases are shared with TRBD2. This CDR3 is 16 amino acids long. After removal of 1 base from V and 8 bases from J, the junction contained 8 bases not matched to a gene. The germline V gene has CDR1 MGHRA and CDR2 YSYEKL. This CDR3 is CASSQGTSGILDEQFF. Written as DNA, the CDR3 is TGCGCCAGCAGCCAAGGCACTAGCGGGATATTGGATGAGCAGTTCTTC.

This clonotype appeared many times. The chain is built from TRBV7-6 and TRBJ2-6; D gene unclear. CDR3 size: 16 residues. Germline V CDR1 and CDR2: SGHVS, FNYEAQ. V was cut by 0 bases and J by 1 base, with 7 bases left in between. The CDR3 DNA reads TGTGCCAGCAGCTTAGCCCGCGTGTCTGGGGCCAACGTCCTGACTTTC. Protein sequence: CASSLARVSGANVLTF.

This clonotype came up once. The rearrangement joins TRBV7-6 to TRBJ2-7; D is unclear. This CDR3 is 13 amino acids long. Germline assignment: CDR1 SGHVS and CDR2 FNYEAQ. Trimming cost V 2 bases and J 5 bases, with 10 bases left between them. The CDR3 region is CASSLSLWDEQYF. CDR3 nucleotides: TGTGCCAGCAGCTTAAGCTTATGGGACGAGCAGTACTTC.

This clonotype was counted many times. V gene TRBV12-3 or TRBV12-4 combines with J gene TRBJ2-7; D is unclear. V was pared by 5 bases and J by 4 bases, with 6 bases between. The CDR3 totals 11 residues. CDR3 nucleotides: TGTGCCAGCAGTGGAACTTACGAGCAGTACTTC. Translation: CASSGTYEQYF.

This clonotype was seen at least ten times. V and J are TRBV20-1 and TRBJ2-7, with unresolved D. Germline lookup yields CDR1 DFQATT and CDR2 SNEGSKA (reference sequence). The CDR3 totals 14 residues. V was clipped by 1 base and J by 4 bases, with 14 bases between them. For the CDR3, the DNA is TGCAGTGCTAGAGGTCCCGGCAGTGGGTACGAGCAGTACTTC. Residues: CSARGPGSGYEQYF.